One and the same sample provided the 32 T cell receptor beta chains below, sequenced in a study of tissue T cells after allogeneic stem cell transplantation. Some clones are missing from TCRdb's copy, which holds only in-frame ones; the method was immunoSEQ multiplex PCR. The sample lists about 2,000 clones, 70% to 80% seen once, with 7% to 9% in the top ten. The input for sequencing was colon tissue, taken at autopsy. All receptors come from a male patient between 35 and 70 years old with steroid-refractory graft-versus-host disease after an allogeneic stem cell transplant. The graft donor may be the source of some T cells.

The chain couples TRBV19 to TRBJ1-4; D is perhaps TRBD1 (5 bases). V lost 7 bases, J lost 10 bases, and 25 bases lay in between. This CDR3 region has 16 residues. The germline V gene encodes CDR1 LNHDA and CDR2 SQIVND (reference sequence). CDR3 loop: CASIPGGTREAGKLFF. CDR3 bases: TGTGCCAGTATTCCCGGAGGGACCCGGGAAGCGGGAAAACTGTTTTTT.

The chain has TRBV5-1 and TRBJ2-5, with TRBD1 matching 8 bases. Trimming took 9 bases from V and 2 from J; bases not matched to a gene: 9. The CDR3 has 14 residues. Looked up from germline, CDR1 is SGHRS and CDR2 is YFSETQ. In DNA form, the CDR3 reads TGCGCCACCAAAACAGGGGGACATCAAGAGACCCAGTACTTC. Amino acids: CATKTGGHQETQYF.

In this sample, this clone turned up a few times. The chain couples TRBV7-2 to TRBJ1-1; the D is unclear. From germline, CDR1 is SGHTA and CDR2 FQGNSA. Trimming removed 1 base from V and 3 bases from J, with 3 bases in between. The CDR3 sequence is 12 residues long. CDR3 amino acids: CASSLGYTEAFF. DNA for the CDR3: TGTGCCAGCAGCTTAGGCTACACTGAAGCTTTCTTT.

The J gene is TRBJ1-6, the V gene TRBV27; 10 positions agree with TRBD1. CDR1 is MNHEY and CDR2 is SMNVEV in the germline V gene (reference sequence). The V and J ends lost 6 bases and 7 bases, in that order; junction bases with no gene match: 6. The CDR3 extends over 15 amino acids. DNA for the CDR3: TGTGCCAGCAGGCTCGGGACAGGGGTAAATTCACCCCTCCACTTT. It yields the protein CASRLGTGVNSPLHF.

The genes are TRBV18 and TRBJ1-4; D unresolved. Germline assignment: CDR1 KGHSH and CDR2 LQKENI. The CDR3 runs 15 residues. Trimming took off 1 base at V and 8 bases at J, with 14 bases between the two ends. The chain's CDR3 is CASSPRRSQGEKLFF. The CDR3 nucleotides read TGTGCCAGCTCACCACGACGTTCCCAAGGGGAAAAACTGTTTTTT.

This clone was picked up one time. This sequence joins TRBV27 and TRBJ1-5; no firm D call. This CDR3 contains 13 residues. V lost 4 bases to trimming and J lost 1 base, with 5 bases between them. Germline lookup yields CDR1 MNHEY and CDR2 SMNVEV (reference sequence). The CDR3 DNA reads TGTGCCAGCAGTTCAGAGAGCAATCAGCCCCAGCATTTT. Translation: CASSSESNQPQHF.

The chain combines TRBV7-8 with TRBJ2-7; 10 bases are a match to TRBD2. CDR3 size: 15 residues. The V and J ends lost 5 bases and 0 bases, in that order; junction bases with no gene match: 4. Germline V gives CDR1 SGHVS, CDR2 FQNEAQ. The CDR3 is CASSSGTSASYEQYF. The CDR3 bases are TGTGCCAGCAGCAGCGGGACTAGCGCCTCCTACGAGCAGTACTTC.

V is TRBV5-8 and J is TRBJ2-7; TRBD1 aligns across 11 bases. The germline V gene encodes CDR1 SGHTS and CDR2 YDEGEE. The J segment lost 7 bases and the V segment lost 0 bases, leaving 6 bases of the junction unmatched. The CDR3 runs 15 residues. This chain's CDR3 is CASSLAGQGGDEQYF. DNA for the CDR3: TGTGCCAGCAGCTTGGCGGGACAGGGGGGAGATGAGCAGTACTTC. Combining the CDR3 with reference TRBV5-8 and TRBJ2-7 gives the whole variable domain EAGVTQSPTHLIKTRGQQATLRCSPISGHTSVYWYQQALGLGLQFLLWYDEGEERNRGNFPPRFSGRQFPNYSSELNVNALELEDSALYLCASSLAGQGGDEQYFGPGTRLTVT.

V usage is TRBV4-1 and J usage is TRBJ1-1; D not certain. Trimming shortened V by 3 bases and J by 0 bases, and 17 bases separated the two germline ends. Germline V gene data show CDR1 as MGHRA and CDR2 as YSYEKL. The CDR3 length is 17 residues. CDR3 sequence: CASSQERLRRMNTEAFF. The CDR3 nucleotides are TGCGCCAGCAGCCAGGAGCGCCTCCGGCGGATGAACACTGAAGCTTTCTTT.

V gene TRBV27 combines with J gene TRBJ2-7, with D uncertain. CDR3 length: 10 amino acids. Per germline, CDR1 MNHEY and CDR2 SMNVEV (reference sequence). Trimming pared 6 bases from V and 0 bases from J, leaving 0 bases between. CDR3 residues: CASSSYEQYF. The CDR3 nucleotides are TGTGCCAGCAGCTCCTACGAGCAGTACTTC.

This clone has a single count. This chain joins TRBV10-1 and TRBJ1-4, with D hard to call. The CDR3 spans 14 residues. V dropped 0 bases and J dropped 7 bases, with 9 bases sitting between them. Looked up from germline, CDR1 is WNHNN and CDR2 is SYGVQD (reference sequence). CDR3 sequence reads: CASSESGRSEKLFF. The CDR3 bases are TGCGCCAGCAGTGAGTCTGGGAGGAGTGAAAAACTGTTTTTT.

This clone has a handful of counts. This chain uses TRBV9 with TRBJ1-6; tentatively, D is TRBD1 (6 bases). The V end was cut by 5 bases, the J end by 7 bases, with 13 bases between. The CDR3 sequence is 14 residues long. Germline V gives CDR1 SGDLS, CDR2 YYNGEE. In DNA, the CDR3 is TGTGCCAGCAGGGGCCGGGACAACAATTCACCCCTCCACTTT. Its translation: CASRGRDNNSPLHF.

The V call is TRBV10-3, the J call TRBJ2-1, with D possibly matching TRBD1 (6 bases). CDR3 length: 13 residues. Germline V gene sequence: CDR1 ENHRY, CDR2 SYGVKD. Trimming stripped 7 bases from V and 10 bases from J, with 17 bases between. Written as DNA, the CDR3 is TGTGCCATCACTACGAACCGGGACACGGAGCAGTTCTTC. Amino acids: CAITTNRDTEQFF.

This rearrangement joins TRBV6-2 or TRBV6-3 to TRBJ2-5; 10 bases match TRBD2. CDR1 and CDR2 (germline): MNHEY, SVGEGT. The CDR3 totals 15 residues. V was clipped by 2 bases and J by 0 bases; unmatched bases: 0. The CDR3 coding sequence is TGTGCCAGCAGTTACAGCGGGGGGGACCAAGAGACCCAGTACTTC. As protein: CASSYSGGDQETQYF.

V gene TRBV5-1 combines with J gene TRBJ2-5, with D tentatively TRBD1 or TRBD2 (5 bases each). The CDR3 runs 14 residues. Looked up from germline, CDR1 is SGHRS and CDR2 is YFSETQ. Trimming removed 5 bases at V and 5 bases at J, with 16 bases between. CDR3 sequence reads: CASSFGTGRETQYF. CDR3 in DNA: TGCGCCAGCAGTTTTGGTACGGGGCGGGAGACCCAGTACTTC.

Here the CDR3 reads CASSSRGDDEQYF. Written as DNA, the CDR3 is TGTGCCAGCAGTTCGAGGGGGGACGACGAGCAGTACTTC. The chain joins TRBV6-2 or TRBV6-3 to TRBJ2-7; D may be TRBD1 or TRBD2 (6 bases each). The CDR3 extends over 13 amino acids. Germline V CDR1 and CDR2: MNHEY, SVGEGT. The V and J ends lost 4 bases and 5 bases respectively, with 12 bases between them.

V usage is TRBV5-1 and J usage is TRBJ1-1; D is undetermined. Trimming stripped 3 bases from V and 1 base from J, with 10 bases between. The CDR3 consists of 14 residues. CDR1 is SGHRS, CDR2 YFSETQ, per germline. The CDR3 reads CASSSSGSNTEAFF. In DNA, the CDR3 is TGCGCCAGCAGCTCCTCTGGATCGAACACTGAAGCTTTCTTT. The full variable domain, in which reference TRBV5-1 and TRBJ1-1 provide the parts outside the CDR3, is KAGVTQTPRYLIKTRGQQVTLSCSPISGHRSVSWYQQTPGQGLQFLFEYFSETQRNKGNFPGRFSGRQFSNSRSEMNVSTLELGDSALYLCASSSSGSNTEAFFGQGTRLTVV.

In nucleotides, the CDR3 is TGCGCCAGCAGCCAAGATACTAGATCCCAAGAGACCCAGTACTTC. Protein product: CASSQDTRSQETQYF. The genes are TRBV4-1 and TRBJ2-5, with a possible D match to TRBD2 (5 bases). This CDR3 has 15 residues. Trimming removed 0 bases at V and 1 base at J, with 9 bases between. CDR1 MGHRA and CDR2 YSYEKL come from the germline V gene.

This chain joins TRBV5-1 and TRBJ2-1, with no clear D. V lost 0 bases and J 7 bases, leaving 5 bases between the germline ends. Germline CDR1 and CDR2: SGHRS and YFSETQ. This CDR3 has 12 residues. The CDR3 loop is CASSLGQNEQFF. CDR3 sequence (DNA): TGCGCCAGCAGCTTGGGTCAGAATGAGCAGTTCTTC. The full variable domain, with the rest looked up from reference TRBV5-1 and TRBJ2-1, is KAGVTQTPRYLIKTRGQQVTLSCSPISGHRSVSWYQQTPGQGLQFLFEYFSETQRNKGNFPGRFSGRQFSNSRSEMNVSTLELGDSALYLCASSLGQNEQFFGPGTRLTVL.

The chain's CDR3 is CAYPRGAGGAHYEQYF. CDR3 in DNA: TGTGCCTACCCTAGGGGGGCCGGGGGGGCCCACTACGAGCAGTACTTC. V gene TRBV7-9 combines with J gene TRBJ2-7, with TRBD2 identical over 8 bases. The length of the CDR3 is 16 residues. With V trimmed by 11 bases and J by 3 bases, 18 bases remained unmatched. Germline values: CDR1 SEHNR, CDR2 FQNEAQ (reference sequence).

Turning to this clone: A read error may account for a junction end that differs from germline. The CDR3 region has the DNA TGTGCCAGCAGATTAGAGGAATATGGCTACACCTTC. Translation: CASRLEEYGYTF. This chain uses TRBV7-2 with TRBJ1-2; D ambiguous. CDR3 length equals 12 residues. The germline V gene has CDR1 SGHTA and CDR2 FQGNSA.

This sequence joins TRBV27 and TRBJ1-2; a possible D gene is TRBD1 (5 bases). This CDR3 has 12 residues. Germline V lookup: CDR1 MNHEY, CDR2 SMNVEV (reference sequence). V lost 5 bases and J 7 bases, leaving 11 bases between the germline ends. The DNA for the CDR3 is TGTGCCAGCAGTGGGGGTTTAGGTGGCTACACCTTC. Protein sequence: CASSGGLGGYTF.

The J gene is TRBJ1-5, the V gene TRBV19; D not certain. Germline values: CDR1 LNHDA, CDR2 SQIVND (reference sequence). Trimming left V 4 bases short and J 4 bases short, with 11 bases between. This CDR3 spans 14 amino acids. Here the CDR3 reads CASSNTGSNQPQHF. In DNA form, the CDR3 reads TGTGCCAGTAGTAATACGGGCTCAAATCAGCCCCAGCATTTT. The whole variable domain, remainder taken from reference TRBV19 and TRBJ1-5, is DGGITQSPKYLFRKEGQNVTLSCEQNLNHDAMYWYRQDPGQGLRLIYYSQIVNDFQKGDIAEGYSVSREKKESFPLTVTSAQKNPTAFYLCASSNTGSNQPQHFGDGTRLSIL.

This clone appeared once. The chain has TRBV29-1 and TRBJ1-5; D is perhaps TRBD1 (6 bases). V was clipped by 4 bases and J by 7 bases, with 11 bases between them. Germline-derived CDR1 and CDR2 are SQVTM and ANQGSEA. This CDR3 spans 12 amino acids. The CDR3 nucleotides are TGCAGCGTTGTTCCACAGGGACAGCCCCAGCATTTT. Translation: CSVVPQGQPQHF.

This chain links TRBV27 with TRBJ1-2; D is unclear. Germline V gives CDR1 MNHEY, CDR2 SMNVEV (reference sequence). The CDR3 has 15 amino acids. With 0 bases removed from V and 4 bases from J, the gap between germline ends came to 12 bases. The CDR3 loop reads CASSLSVSGSYGYTF. CDR3 nucleotide sequence: TGTGCCAGCAGTTTATCGGTATCGGGGAGCTATGGCTACACCTTC.

J is TRBJ2-1 and V is TRBV5-5, with D possibly matching TRBD1 (6 bases). The germline CDR1 and CDR2 sequences are SGHKS and YYEKEE (reference sequence). This CDR3 is 13 amino acids long. Trimming took off 10 bases at V and 9 bases at J, with 20 bases between the two ends. The CDR3 DNA follows: TGTGCCGGGGCAGGGGACCCGCCGGGTGAGCAGTTCTTC. Protein product: CAGAGDPPGEQFF.

The rearrangement uses TRBV3-1 (or the pseudogene TRBV3-2) and TRBJ2-7; D unclear. This CDR3 spans 13 amino acids. CDR1 is LGHDT and CDR2 is YNNKEL in the germline V gene (reference sequence). Trimming cost V 2 bases and J 9 bases, with 14 bases left between them. The CDR3 is CASSQTPMGWQYF. As DNA, the CDR3 is TGTGCCAGCAGCCAAACTCCCATGGGCTGGCAGTACTTC.

The sample holds one count of this clone. This chain connects TRBV7-9 to TRBJ2-3; TRBD1 is a possible D gene (6 bases). Germline loops: CDR1 SEHNR, CDR2 FQNEAQ (reference sequence). Between the trimmed V and J ends, which lost 1 base and 2 bases, there was a span of 13 bases. This CDR3 region has 16 residues. CDR3 protein: CASSLESGALTDTQYF. For the CDR3, the DNA is TGTGCCAGCAGCTTAGAATCAGGGGCTCTCACAGATACGCAGTATTTT.

The chain joins TRBV2 to TRBJ1-6, with D perhaps matching TRBD1 (6 bases). The V gene lost 3 bases and the J gene lost 7 bases, with 10 bases spanning the gap. The CDR3 is 14 residues long. Germline V gives CDR1 SNHLY, CDR2 FYNNEI. DNA for the CDR3: TGTGCCAGCAGTGACGTCAGGGGCAATTCACCCCTCCACTTT. It specifies CASSDVRGNSPLHF.

This sequence joins TRBV7-9 and TRBJ2-7, with 7 bases lining up with TRBD1. V lost 3 bases, J lost 3 bases, and 8 bases stayed unmatched. Germline CDR1 is SEHNR and CDR2 is FQNEAQ (reference sequence). The CDR3 has 15 amino acids. Here the CDR3 DNA reads TGTGCCAGCAGCTTCGACAGGGCCCGGGGCTACGAGCAGTACTTC. Translation gives CASSFDRARGYEQYF.

In its sample, this clone was seen a few times. The J gene is TRBJ2-2, the V gene TRBV29-1; 14 bases map to TRBD2. This CDR3 contains 16 residues. Germline V gene sequence: CDR1 SQVTM, CDR2 ANQGSEA. Trimming took 7 bases from V and 3 from J; bases not matched to a gene: 7. In nucleotides, the CDR3 is TGCAGCGCCCGGACTAGCGGGGGGTGGGACACCGGGGAGCTGTTTTTT. This gives the protein CSARTSGGWDTGELFF.

This clone was seen a few times. V gene TRBV5-1 combines with J gene TRBJ2-3; 12 nucleotides line up with TRBD2. J lost 5 bases, V lost 1 base, and 5 bases had no gene match. The CDR3 runs to 16 residues. The germline gives CDR1 SGHRS, CDR2 YFSETQ. The CDR3 DNA reads as TGCGCCAGCAGCTTGCTAGCGGGGGGGCCCGGAGATACGCAGTATTTT. It yields the protein CASSLLAGGPGDTQYF.